The clone carrying this TCR beta chain was picked up a small number of times. Its antigen is not identified. The sample comes from a study of T cells in Graves' hyperthyroidism and ophthalmopathy. Study background: Peripheral blood collection took place at initial diagnosis, before any treatment.

The length of the CDR3 is 15 residues. From germline, CDR1 is MNHEY and CDR2 SMNVEV (reference sequence). V gave up 0 bases and J gave up 7 bases, with 13 bases separating them. There were TCR beta CDR3 regions amplified from RNA transcripts. The TCR CDR3 was amplified in a first-round RT-PCR using the HTBI primer set. MiXCR, applied by TCRdb to the multiplex PCR reads, yields one record per CDR3 protein. The table includes about half a million distinct CDR3 sequences, about 15% detected once. The study's findings and limits: A model of 13 V-J features distinguished ophthalmopathy from stable hyperthyroidism. Within blood appeared most thyroid clonotypes that had expanded above 0.001.

The TCR comes from a woman between 25 and 40 years old with Graves' ophthalmopathy. The sample comprised blood. The chain carries TRBV27 and TRBJ2-1; no clear D. For the CDR3, the DNA is TGTGCCAGCAGTTTATCGTTTCAGATGAGGAATGAGCAGTTCTTC. Translated, it gives CASSLSFQMRNEQFF.